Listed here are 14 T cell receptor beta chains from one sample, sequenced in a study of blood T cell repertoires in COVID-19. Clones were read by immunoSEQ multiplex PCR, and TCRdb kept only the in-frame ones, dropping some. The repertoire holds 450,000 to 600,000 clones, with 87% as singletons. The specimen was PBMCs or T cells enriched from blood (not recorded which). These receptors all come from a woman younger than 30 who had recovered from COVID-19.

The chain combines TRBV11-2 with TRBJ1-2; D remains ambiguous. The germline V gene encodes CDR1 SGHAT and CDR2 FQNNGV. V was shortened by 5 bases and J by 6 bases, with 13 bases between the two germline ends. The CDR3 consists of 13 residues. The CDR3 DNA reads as TGTGCCAGCAGCCACCGCCCCGGGGATGGCTACACCTTC. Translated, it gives CASSHRPGDGYTF.

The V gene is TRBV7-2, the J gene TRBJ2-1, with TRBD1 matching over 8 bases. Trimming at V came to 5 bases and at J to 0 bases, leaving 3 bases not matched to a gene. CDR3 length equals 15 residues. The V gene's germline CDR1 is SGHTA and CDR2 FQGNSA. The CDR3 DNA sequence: TGTGCCAGCAGCCGCACAGGGGGCTCCTACAATGAGCAGTTCTTC. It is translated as CASSRTGGSYNEQFF.

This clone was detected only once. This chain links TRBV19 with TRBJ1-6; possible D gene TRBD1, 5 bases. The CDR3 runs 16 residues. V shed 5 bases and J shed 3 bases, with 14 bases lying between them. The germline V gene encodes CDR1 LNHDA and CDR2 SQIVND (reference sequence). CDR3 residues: CASSSLTAYYNSPLHF. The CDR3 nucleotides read TGTGCCAGTAGTTCATTGACAGCCTACTATAATTCACCCCTCCACTTT.

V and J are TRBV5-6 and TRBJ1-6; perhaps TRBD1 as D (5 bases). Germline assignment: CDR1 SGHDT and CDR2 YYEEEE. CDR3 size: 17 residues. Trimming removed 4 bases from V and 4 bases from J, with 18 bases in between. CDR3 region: CASSIGAGLDYNSPLHF. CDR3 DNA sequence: TGTGCCAGCAGCATAGGGGCAGGGCTCGATTATAATTCACCCCTCCACTTT.

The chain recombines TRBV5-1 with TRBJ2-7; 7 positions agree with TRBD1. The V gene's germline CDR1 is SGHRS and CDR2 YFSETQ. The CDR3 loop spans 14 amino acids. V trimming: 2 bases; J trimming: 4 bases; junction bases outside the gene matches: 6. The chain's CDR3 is CASSFEGARYEQYF. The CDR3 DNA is TGCGCCAGCAGCTTTGAGGGGGCGCGTTACGAGCAGTACTTC.

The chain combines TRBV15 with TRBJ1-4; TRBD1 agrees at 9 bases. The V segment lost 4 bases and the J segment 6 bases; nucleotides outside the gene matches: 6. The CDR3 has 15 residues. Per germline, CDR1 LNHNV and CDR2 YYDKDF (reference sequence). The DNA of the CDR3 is TGTGCCACCAGCATTGACAGGGGGTATGATGAAAAACTGTTTTTT. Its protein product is CATSIDRGYDEKLFF.

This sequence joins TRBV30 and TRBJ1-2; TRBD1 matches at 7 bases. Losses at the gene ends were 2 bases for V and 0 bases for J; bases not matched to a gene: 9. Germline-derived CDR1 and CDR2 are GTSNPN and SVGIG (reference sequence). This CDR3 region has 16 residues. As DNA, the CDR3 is TGTGCCTGGAGTAGACTGGGACAGTCCTCTAACTATGGCTACACCTTC. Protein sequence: CAWSRLGQSSNYGYTF. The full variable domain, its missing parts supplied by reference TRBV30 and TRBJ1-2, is SQTIHQWPATLVQPVGSPLSLECTVEGTSNPNLYWYRQAAGRGLQLLFYSVGIGQISSEVPQNLSASRPQDRQFILSSKKLLLSDSGFYLCAWSRLGQSSNYGYTFGSGTRLTVV.

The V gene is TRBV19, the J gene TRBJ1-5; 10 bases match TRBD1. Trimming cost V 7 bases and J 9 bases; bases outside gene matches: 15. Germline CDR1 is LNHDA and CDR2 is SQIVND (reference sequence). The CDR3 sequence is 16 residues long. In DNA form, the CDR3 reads TGTGCCAGTACCCCGGCCGGGACAGGGGAGTGGAGGCCCCAGCATTTT. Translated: CASTPAGTGEWRPQHF.

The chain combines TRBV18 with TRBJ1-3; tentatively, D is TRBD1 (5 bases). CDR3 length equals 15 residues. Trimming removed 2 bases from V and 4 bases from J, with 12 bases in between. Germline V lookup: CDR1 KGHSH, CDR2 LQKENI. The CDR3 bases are TGTGCCAGCTCACCATTCCAGGGCTCAGGAAACACCATATATTTT. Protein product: CASSPFQGSGNTIYF.

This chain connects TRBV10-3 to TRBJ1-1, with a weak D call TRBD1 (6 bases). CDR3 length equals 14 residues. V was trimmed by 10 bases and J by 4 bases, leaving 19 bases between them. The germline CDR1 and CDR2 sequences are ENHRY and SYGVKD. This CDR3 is CATRKGGRGTEAFF. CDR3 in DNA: TGTGCCACCAGAAAAGGGGGAAGAGGCACTGAAGCTTTCTTT.

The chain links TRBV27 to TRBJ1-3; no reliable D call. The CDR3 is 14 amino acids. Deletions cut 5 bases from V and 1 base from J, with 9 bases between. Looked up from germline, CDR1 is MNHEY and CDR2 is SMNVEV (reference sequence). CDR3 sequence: CASSPSRSGNTIYF. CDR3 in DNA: TGTGCCAGCAGTCCATCGAGGTCTGGAAACACCATATATTTT.

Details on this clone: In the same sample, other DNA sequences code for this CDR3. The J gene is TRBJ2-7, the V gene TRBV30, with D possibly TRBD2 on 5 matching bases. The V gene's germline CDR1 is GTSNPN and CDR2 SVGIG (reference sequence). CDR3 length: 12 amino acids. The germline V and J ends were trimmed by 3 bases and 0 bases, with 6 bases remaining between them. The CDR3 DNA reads TGTGCCTGGAGCGGGGACTCCTACGAGCAGTACTTC. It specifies CAWSGDSYEQYF.

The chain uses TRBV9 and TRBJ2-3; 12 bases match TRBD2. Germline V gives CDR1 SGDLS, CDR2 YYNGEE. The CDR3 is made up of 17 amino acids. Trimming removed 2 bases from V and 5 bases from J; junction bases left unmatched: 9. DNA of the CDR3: TGTGCCAGCAGCGTGACTAGCGGGGGCACGATAGAAGATACGCAGTATTTT. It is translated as CASSVTSGGTIEDTQYF.

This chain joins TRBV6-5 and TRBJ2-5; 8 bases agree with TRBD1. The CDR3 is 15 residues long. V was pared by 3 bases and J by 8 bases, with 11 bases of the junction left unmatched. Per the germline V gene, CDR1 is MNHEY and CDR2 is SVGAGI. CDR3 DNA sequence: TGTGCCAGCAGTTATGGAACCGGGACAGGATTCACCCAGTACTTC. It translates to CASSYGTGTGFTQYF.